This T cell receptor (beta chain) was recovered during a study of breast tumors, draining lymph nodes, adjacent tissues. The lymph nodes were axillary draining lymph nodes from breast cancer patients. The germline V gene encodes CDR1 MNHEY and CDR2 SVGEGT. V was clipped by 5 bases and J by 0 bases, with 11 bases between them. The CDR3 spans 15 residues. Study-wide points: Data only fit, rather than demonstrated, lymph node origin of most tumor T cells.

MiXCR, applied by TCRdb to the multiplex PCR reads, yields one record per CDR3 protein. The sample lists more than 200,000 distinct CDR3 sequences, roughly 32% occurring once. Concerning this clonotype: Its target is unknown. With a much larger clone just one base away, this may be a read error.

The TCR sequence derives from a female donor with breast cancer. Some clones in this sample may be carry-over from other donors' samples. The sample comprised axillary lymph node tissue. V and J are TRBV6-2 or TRBV6-3 and TRBJ1-5; D is unresolved. The DNA of the CDR3 is TGTGCCAGCAGTCATATGGGGTATAGCAATCAGCCCCAGCATTTT. This translates into CASSHMGYSNQPQHF.